These 26 T cell receptor beta chains came from one sample sequenced in a study of blood T cell repertoires in COVID-19 (TCRdb year 2020). Libraries came from the immunoSEQ multiplex PCR assay. This is the immuneACCESS table as TCRdb keeps it, with only in-frame sequences that have V and J called. A part of the clones is gone; compared with another copy, unresolved V genes explain less than half, and the rest is unexplained. The sample has about 120,000 clones on record, approximately 87% of them singletons. The biggest ten clones account for under 30% of the sample. The sample comprised peripheral blood. The receptors derive from a woman in her 70s with acute or convalescent COVID-19.

The chain has TRBV6-5 and TRBJ2-3; 7 bases agree with TRBD1. This CDR3 region has 13 residues. Trimming at V came to 4 bases and at J to 8 bases, leaving 6 bases not matched to a gene. CDR1 and CDR2 from the germline V gene are MNHEY and SVGAGI. CDR3 protein: CASSCVNRGTQYF. DNA for the CDR3: TGTGCCAGCAGTTGCGTCAACAGGGGTACGCAGTATTTT.

J is TRBJ1-1 and V is TRBV30; 8 bases are shared with TRBD1. CDR1 is GTSNPN and CDR2 is SVGIG in the germline V gene (reference sequence). The CDR3 loop spans 14 amino acids. Trimming at V came to 5 bases and at J to 9 bases, leaving 14 bases not matched to a gene. The CDR3 DNA reads TGTGCCTGGGATCGGCAGGGGGCGAAGGAGAAAGCTTTCTTT. This sequence encodes CAWDRQGAKEKAFF.

This chain links TRBV24-1 with TRBJ1-4; 9 nucleotides align to TRBD1. The CDR3 runs to 15 residues. Germline-derived CDR1 and CDR2 are KGHDR and SFDVKD. With 4 bases clipped from V and 8 bases from J, the junction kept 7 bases outside the gene matches. CDR3 sequence reads: CATSDSTGGGEKLFF. CDR3 coding DNA: TGTGCCACCAGTGACTCGACAGGGGGTGGGGAAAAACTGTTTTTT.

DNA for the CDR3: TGTGCCAGTAGTAGGGGCACTGATAGAGAGATGCTCCAGTACTTC. It is translated as CASSRGTDREMLQYF. The J gene is TRBJ2-5, the V gene TRBV19; possibly TRBD1 for D (5 bases). Between the trimmed V and J ends, which lost 4 bases and 10 bases, there was a span of 22 bases. The V gene's germline CDR1 is LNHDA and CDR2 SQIVND (reference sequence). This CDR3 is built from 15 residues. The entire variable domain, with the rest obtained from reference TRBV19 and TRBJ2-5, is as follows: DGGITQSPKYLFRKEGQNVTLSCEQNLNHDAMYWYRQDPGQGLRLIYYSQIVNDFQKGDIAEGYSVSREKKESFPLTVTSAQKNPTAFYLCASSRGTDREMLQYFGPGTRLLVL.

The chain joins TRBV24-1 to TRBJ2-2; D may be TRBD1 (6 bases). The CDR3 sequence is 17 residues long. V was cut by 4 bases and J by 4 bases, with 18 bases left in between. Germline CDR1 and CDR2: KGHDR and SFDVKD. CDR3 loop: CATSETGTTSLTGELFF. CDR3 sequence (DNA): TGTGCCACCAGTGAGACCGGGACAACCAGTCTCACCGGGGAGCTGTTTTTT.

This chain uses TRBV29-1 with TRBJ2-3; the D gene is possibly TRBD1 (6 bases). CDR1 is SQVTM and CDR2 is ANQGSEA in the germline V gene. The CDR3 sequence is 13 residues long. The ends were cut back, 6 bases at V and 7 bases at J, with 17 bases in the middle. The CDR3 is CSVGPRDIYTQYF. The CDR3 coding sequence is TGCAGCGTGGGCCCTCGGGACATATATACGCAGTATTTT.

Here the CDR3 DNA reads TGTGCCAGCAGTCGATCCGGGTCCCGAAATGAAAAACTGTTTTTT. It translates to CASSRSGSRNEKLFF. The V call is TRBV28, the J call TRBJ1-4; D call uncertain. The V gene's germline CDR1 is MDHEN and CDR2 SYDVKM. Trimming cost V 5 bases and J 5 bases, with 15 bases left between them. This CDR3 has 15 amino acids. The full variable domain, completed using reference TRBV28 and TRBJ1-4, is DVKVTQSSRYLVKRTGEKVFLECVQDMDHENMFWYRQDPGLGLRLIYFSYDVKMKEKGDIPEGYSVSREKKERFSLILESASTNQTSMYLCASSRSGSRNEKLFFGSGTQLSVL.

A single count supports this clone. CDR3 DNA sequence: TGTGCCAGCAGTCCAGGCTTAGCTAACTATGGCTACACCTTC. Translation: CASSPGLANYGYTF. This chain uses TRBV6-4 with TRBJ1-2; D ambiguous. CDR1 is MRHNA, CDR2 SNTAGT, per germline. V was shortened by 5 bases and J by 0 bases, with 10 bases between the two germline ends. The CDR3 contains 14 residues.

This clone has only one observation. V is TRBV7-6 and J is TRBJ2-1; 9 bases map to TRBD1. In germline, CDR1 is SGHVS, CDR2 FNYEAQ. CDR3 length: 15 amino acids. Losses at the gene ends were 5 bases for V and 8 bases for J; bases not matched to a gene: 10. This CDR3 reads CASSSGTGIYDEQFF. CDR3 DNA: TGTGCCAGCAGCAGTGGGACAGGGATATACGATGAGCAGTTCTTC.

V gene TRBV6-1 combines with J gene TRBJ1-5, with D perhaps TRBD1 (5 bases). This CDR3 contains 18 residues. Germline CDR1 and CDR2: MNHNS and SASEGT. Trimming took off 2 bases at V and 0 bases at J, with 17 bases between the two ends. In DNA, the CDR3 is TGTGCCAGCAGTGAATTCGGAGGGGCCTATTATAGCAATCAGCCCCAGCATTTT. The encoded protein is CASSEFGGAYYSNQPQHF.

The rearrangement joins TRBV10-1 to TRBJ2-3; weak D call: TRBD2 (5 bases). This CDR3 contains 14 residues. Germline V lookup: CDR1 WNHNN, CDR2 SYGVQD (reference sequence). Between the trimmed V and J ends, which lost 2 bases and 0 bases, there was a span of 6 bases. CDR3 in DNA: TGCGCCAGCAGTGAGGGGAGTAGCACAGATACGCAGTATTTT. It yields the protein CASSEGSSTDTQYF.

This clone was counted a single time. Different DNA sequences within this sample yield the same CDR3. The chain links TRBV6-5 to TRBJ1-1; tentative D call: TRBD1 (5 bases). This CDR3 region has 12 residues. The V and J ends lost 6 bases and 5 bases respectively, with 10 bases between them. Germline V gene data show CDR1 as MNHEY and CDR2 as SVGAGI. CDR3 sequence (DNA): TGTGCCAGCAGCTTCCGGGGGACTGAAGCTTTCTTT. Its protein product is CASSFRGTEAFF.

The rearrangement joins TRBV5-4 to TRBJ2-3; D is ambiguous. CDR1 and CDR2 from the germline V gene are SGHNT and YYREEE (reference sequence). V gave up 4 bases and J gave up 4 bases, with 19 bases separating them. The CDR3 extends over 16 amino acids. The CDR3 loop reads CASSHPVATRADTQYF. The CDR3 DNA follows: TGTGCCAGCAGCCATCCTGTCGCAACGCGCGCAGATACGCAGTATTTT.

This clone was detected only once. This rearrangement joins TRBV28 to TRBJ1-2; 9 bases match TRBD1. The germline V gene encodes CDR1 MDHEN and CDR2 SYDVKM. The CDR3 runs to 16 residues. V shed 6 bases and J 6 bases; nucleotides not matched to a gene: 14. The CDR3, as DNA: TGTGCCAGCAGCCTCCGCACAGGGGGCAGATCGGATGGCTACACCTTC. As protein: CASSLRTGGRSDGYTF.

This rearrangement joins TRBV9 to TRBJ2-3, with D maybe TRBD1 (6 bases). The V end was cut by 4 bases, the J end by 4 bases, with 16 bases between. Germline lookup yields CDR1 SGDLS and CDR2 YYNGEE. This CDR3 region has 15 residues. CDR3 bases: TGTGCCAGCAGCCCCAGGGGCAGGGAATCAGATACGCAGTATTTT. Amino acid sequence: CASSPRGRESDTQYF.

The chain is built from TRBV25-1 and TRBJ1-1, with no clear D. V dropped 4 bases and J dropped 4 bases, with 10 bases sitting between them. CDR3 size: 13 residues. Germline CDR1 and CDR2: MGHDK and SYGVNS. The CDR3 DNA sequence: TGTGCCAGCAGTGCAACGGGGAGCACTGAAGCTTTCTTT. Encoded protein: CASSATGSTEAFF.

The chain recombines TRBV4-1 with TRBJ2-7; no clear D. Germline assignment: CDR1 MGHRA and CDR2 YSYEKL. The CDR3 loop spans 14 amino acids. V lost 0 bases and J lost 4, with 10 bases in between. CDR3 in amino acids: CASSQDPVLYEQYF. The CDR3, as DNA: TGCGCCAGCAGCCAAGATCCGGTACTTTACGAGCAGTACTTC.

This chain uses TRBV6-5 with TRBJ1-2; 8 nucleotides line up with TRBD1. This CDR3 region has 15 residues. Germline V CDR1 and CDR2: MNHEY, SVGAGI. V lost 2 bases, J lost 4 bases, and 6 bases stayed unmatched. This CDR3 reads CASSYRGQGGYGYTF. The DNA for the CDR3 is TGTGCCAGCAGTTACAGAGGACAGGGCGGCTATGGCTACACCTTC.

The chain links TRBV7-9 to TRBJ1-3, with D perhaps TRBD1 (6 bases). The CDR3 runs to 14 residues. Germline V lookup: CDR1 SEHNR, CDR2 FQNEAQ (reference sequence). V dropped 7 bases and J dropped 4 bases, with 14 bases sitting between them. The CDR3 DNA follows: TGTGCCAGCACCCCAACGGGGGGCGGAAACACCATATATTTT. It encodes CASTPTGGGNTIYF.

The V gene is TRBV9, the J gene TRBJ2-2; 9 nucleotides agree with TRBD2. The CDR3 length is 15 residues. CDR1 and CDR2 from the germline V gene are SGDLS and YYNGEE. V trimming: 4 bases; J trimming: 5 bases; junction bases outside the gene matches: 6. CDR3 DNA: TGTGCCAGCAGCCCACGGACTAGCGAGACCGGGGAGCTGTTTTTT. Translated, it gives CASSPRTSETGELFF.

The chain links TRBV28 to TRBJ2-7, with D maybe TRBD1 (6 bases). The CDR3 extends over 14 amino acids. The germline CDR1 and CDR2 sequences are MDHEN and SYDVKM. The V and J ends lost 4 bases and 3 bases respectively, with 13 bases between them. The CDR3 protein is CASSSTGSDYEQYF. The CDR3, as DNA: TGTGCCAGCAGTTCGACAGGATCCGACTACGAGCAGTACTTC.

V usage is TRBV6-1 and J usage is TRBJ1-5; 9 nucleotides match TRBD1. Trimming removed 4 bases from V and 3 bases from J; junction bases left unmatched: 7. Germline CDR1 MNHNS, CDR2 SASEGT. The CDR3 covers 16 residues. The CDR3 nucleotides read TGTGCCAGCAGTGGACAGGGGGTTGGTATCAATCAGCCCCAGCATTTT. Encoded protein: CASSGQGVGINQPQHF.

The V gene is TRBV6-6, the J gene TRBJ2-5, with 8 bases lining up with TRBD1. Germline CDR1 is MNHNY and CDR2 is SVGAGI (reference sequence). This CDR3 is built from 14 residues. The V gene end was trimmed by 4 bases and the J gene end by 0 bases; junction bases not matched to a gene: 1. The CDR3 loop is CASSWDRYQETQYF. CDR3 in DNA: TGTGCCAGCAGTTGGGACAGGTACCAAGAGACCCAGTACTTC.

This chain uses TRBV6-5 with TRBJ1-1, with D hard to call. Trimming left V 6 bases short and J 3 bases short, with 11 bases between. The CDR3 is made up of 13 amino acids. CDR1 is MNHEY and CDR2 is SVGAGI in the germline V gene. CDR3 nucleotides: TGTGCCAGCAGATTCCACGAGGACACTGAAGCTTTCTTT. This gives the protein CASRFHEDTEAFF.

The chain combines TRBV5-1 with TRBJ2-5; 8 nucleotides line up with TRBD1. This CDR3 is built from 16 residues. Unmatched junction bases numbered 12, after V lost 4 bases and J lost 4 bases. The germline V gene has CDR1 SGHRS and CDR2 YFSETQ. CDR3 sequence: CASSPQAGQGGETQYF. The CDR3 DNA follows: TGCGCCAGCAGCCCCCAGGCAGGACAGGGTGGAGAGACCCAGTACTTC. Together with reference TRBV5-1 and TRBJ2-5, the CDR3 gives the full variable domain: KAGVTQTPRYLIKTRGQQVTLSCSPISGHRSVSWYQQTPGQGLQFLFEYFSETQRNKGNFPGRFSGRQFSNSRSEMNVSTLELGDSALYLCASSPQAGQGGETQYFGPGTRLLVL.

The rearrangement links TRBV5-1 to TRBJ2-3, with D unclear. The germline V and J ends were trimmed by 8 bases and 0 bases, with 16 bases remaining between them. The CDR3 runs to 15 residues. Looked up from germline, CDR1 is SGHRS and CDR2 is YFSETQ. The CDR3 spells CASKSPISSTDTQYF. The CDR3 nucleotides read TGCGCCAGTAAGTCGCCTATTTCTAGCACAGATACGCAGTATTTT.